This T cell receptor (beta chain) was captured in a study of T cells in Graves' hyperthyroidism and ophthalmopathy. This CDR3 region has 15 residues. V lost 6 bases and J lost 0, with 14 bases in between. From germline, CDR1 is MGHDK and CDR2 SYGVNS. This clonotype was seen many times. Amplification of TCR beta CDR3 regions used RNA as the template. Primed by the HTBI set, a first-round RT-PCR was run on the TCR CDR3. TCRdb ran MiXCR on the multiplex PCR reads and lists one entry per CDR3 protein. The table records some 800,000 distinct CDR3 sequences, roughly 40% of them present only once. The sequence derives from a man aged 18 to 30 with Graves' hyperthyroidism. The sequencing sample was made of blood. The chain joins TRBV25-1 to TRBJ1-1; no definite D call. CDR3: CASSVVRFMNTEAFF. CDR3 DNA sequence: TGTGCCAGCAGCGTAGTCAGATTCATGAACACTGAAGCTTTCTTT.